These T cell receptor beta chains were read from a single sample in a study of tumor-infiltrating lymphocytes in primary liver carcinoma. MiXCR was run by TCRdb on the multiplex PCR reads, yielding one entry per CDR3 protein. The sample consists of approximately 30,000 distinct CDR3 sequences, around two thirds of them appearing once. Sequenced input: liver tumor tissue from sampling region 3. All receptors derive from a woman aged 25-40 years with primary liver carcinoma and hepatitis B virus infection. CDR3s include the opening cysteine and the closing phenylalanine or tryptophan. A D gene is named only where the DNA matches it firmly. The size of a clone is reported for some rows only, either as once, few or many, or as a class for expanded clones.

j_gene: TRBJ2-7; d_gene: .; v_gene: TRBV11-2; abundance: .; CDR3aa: CAGSLVPAGAYEQYF; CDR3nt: TGTGCCGGCAGCTTAGTCCCGGCAGGGGCCTACGAGCAGTATTTC
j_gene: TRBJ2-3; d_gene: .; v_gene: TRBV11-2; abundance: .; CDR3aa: CASSSNFGTSNRPQYF; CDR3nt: TGTGCCAGCAGCTCAAATTTCGGGACATCAAATCGGCCCCAGTATTTT
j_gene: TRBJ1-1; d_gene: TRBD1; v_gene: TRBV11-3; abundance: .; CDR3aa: CASSLAPSYDQGGALF; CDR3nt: TGTGCCAGCAGCTTAGCCCCCAGTTACGATCAGGGGGGAGCTTTATTT
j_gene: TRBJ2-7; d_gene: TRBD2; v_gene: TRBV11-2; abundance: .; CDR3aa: CASSSVGLAGGTSFYEQYF; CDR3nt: TGTGCCAGCAGCTCAGTGGGCCTAGCGGGAGGAACTAGCTTCTACGAGCAGTACTTC
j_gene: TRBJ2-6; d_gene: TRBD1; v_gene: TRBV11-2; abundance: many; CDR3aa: CASSLVVRGSSGANVLTF; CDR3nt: TGTGCCAGCAGCTTAGTTGTCAGGGGGTCCTCTGGGGCCAACGTCCTGACTTTC
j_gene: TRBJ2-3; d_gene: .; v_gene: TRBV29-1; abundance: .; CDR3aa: CSVVGLESSIDTQCF; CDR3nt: TGCAGCGTTGTCGGTTTGGAATCAAGCATAGATACGCAGTGTTTT
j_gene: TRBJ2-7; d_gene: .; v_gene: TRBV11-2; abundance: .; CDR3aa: CASSSDLEQIYEQYF; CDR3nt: TGTGCCAGCAGCTCTGACCTGGAACAGATTTACGAGCAGTACTTC
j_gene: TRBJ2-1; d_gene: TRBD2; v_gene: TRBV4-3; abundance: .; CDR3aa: CASSQDWDYAYSGKFF; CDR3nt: TGCGCCAGCAGCCAAGATTGGGACTACGCCTACAGTGGGAAGTTCTTC
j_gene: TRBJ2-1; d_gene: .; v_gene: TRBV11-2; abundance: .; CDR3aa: CTSSLNDDYEQFF; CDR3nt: TGTACCAGCAGCTTAAATGATGACTATGAGCAGTTCTTC
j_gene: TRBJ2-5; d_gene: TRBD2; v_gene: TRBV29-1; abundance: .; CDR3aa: CSAAAAGAIETQYF; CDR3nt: TGTAGCGCTGCGGCAGCGGGGGCCATAGAGACCCAGTACTTC
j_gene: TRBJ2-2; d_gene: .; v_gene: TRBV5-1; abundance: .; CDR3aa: CASNLGHRDKSTGELFF; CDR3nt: TGCGCCAGCAACTTGGGGCACAGGGACAAGAGCACCGGGGAGCTGTTTTTT
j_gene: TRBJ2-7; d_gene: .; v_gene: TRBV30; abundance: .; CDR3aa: CAWNRSADSYEHYF; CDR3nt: TGTGCCTGGAACAGGAGCGCTGACTCGTACGAGCATTACTTC
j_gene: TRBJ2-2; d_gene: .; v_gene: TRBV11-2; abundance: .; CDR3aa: CASNLEPGAHGKLFF; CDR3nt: TGTGCCAGCAATTTAGAGCCAGGGGCGCACGGGAAGCTGTTTTTT
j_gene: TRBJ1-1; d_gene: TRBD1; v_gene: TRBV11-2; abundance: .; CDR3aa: CARSALDRGRKRWSNTEVFF; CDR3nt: TGTGCCAGGAGCGCTCTGGACAGGGGGCGCAAGAGGTGGAGTAACACTGAAGTTTTCTTT
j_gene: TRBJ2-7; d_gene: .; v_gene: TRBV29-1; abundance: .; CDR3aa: CSAGTSYELYF; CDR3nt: TGCAGCGCGGGAACCAGCTACGAGCTGTACTTC
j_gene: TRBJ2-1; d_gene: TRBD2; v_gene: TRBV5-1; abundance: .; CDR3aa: CASRRSSSGSMSYNEQFF; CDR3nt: TGTGCCAGCAGACGGTCCTCTAGCGGGAGTATGTCCTACAATGAGCAGTTCTTC
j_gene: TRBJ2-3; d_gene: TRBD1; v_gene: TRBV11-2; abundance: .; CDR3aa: CASSRQGACDTQYF; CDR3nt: TGTGCCAGCAGCCGACAGGGGGCATGTGATACGCAGTATTTT
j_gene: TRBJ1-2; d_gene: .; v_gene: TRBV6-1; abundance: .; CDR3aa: CTTSERFLVLRSSYGHTF; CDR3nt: TGTACCACCAGTGAACGGTTCCTGGTCCTTAGATCTAGCTATGGCCACACCTTC
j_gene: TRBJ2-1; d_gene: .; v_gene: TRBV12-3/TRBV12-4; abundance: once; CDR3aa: CANSLSGASGLEQFF; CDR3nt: TGTGCCAACAGCCTGTCCGGGGCAAGCGGACTTGAGCAGTTCTTC
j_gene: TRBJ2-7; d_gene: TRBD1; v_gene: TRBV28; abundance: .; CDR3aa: CTSNSTGTGGEQYF; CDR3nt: TGTACCAGCAATTCAACCGGGACAGGGGGCGAGCAGTACTTC
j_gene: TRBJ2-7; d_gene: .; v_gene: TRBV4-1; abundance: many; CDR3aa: CASSPKTGNYEQYF; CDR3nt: TGCGCCAGCAGCCCCAAGACAGGTAACTACGAGCAGTACTTC
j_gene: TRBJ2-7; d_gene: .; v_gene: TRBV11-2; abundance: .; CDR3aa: CASSSTDGVYEQYF; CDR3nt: TGTGCCAGCAGCTCAACCGACGGAGTCTACGAGCAGTACTTC
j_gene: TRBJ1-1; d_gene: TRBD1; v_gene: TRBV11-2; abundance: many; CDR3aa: CASSPGTESSF; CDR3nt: TGTGCCAGCAGCCCCGGGACAGAATCTTCCTTT
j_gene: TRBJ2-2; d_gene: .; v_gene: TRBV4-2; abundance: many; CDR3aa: CASSQDLRHPEELFF; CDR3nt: TGTGCCAGCAGCCAAGATTTGAGGCATCCCGAGGAGCTGTTTTTT
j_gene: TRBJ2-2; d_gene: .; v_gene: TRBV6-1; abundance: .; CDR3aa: CASSETLPGGAVKTGKLFF; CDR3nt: TGTGCCAGCAGTGAAACCCTTCCCGGGGGCGCCGTGAAGACCGGGAAGCTGTTTTTT
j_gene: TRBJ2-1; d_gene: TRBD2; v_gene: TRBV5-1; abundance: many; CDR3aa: CASRRSSSGSISYNEQFF; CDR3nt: TGCGCCAGCAGACGGTCCTCTAGCGGGAGTATATCCTACAATGAGCAGTTCTTC
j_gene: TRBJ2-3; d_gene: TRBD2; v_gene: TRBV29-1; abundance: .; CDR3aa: CSVTVAGAYSPDTQYF; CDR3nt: TGCAGCGTTACAGTAGCGGGAGCTTATTCCCCAGATACACAATATTTT
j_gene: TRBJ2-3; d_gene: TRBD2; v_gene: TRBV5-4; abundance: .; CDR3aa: CVNSNLAASGSRTDTQYF; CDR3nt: TGTGTCAACAGTAACCTGGCGGCTAGCGGGAGTCGGACAGATACGCAGTATTTT
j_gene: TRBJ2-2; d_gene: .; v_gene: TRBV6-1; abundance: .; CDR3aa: CTNSPFAARDTGELFF; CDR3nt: TGTACCAACAGTCCTTTCGCGGCGCGGGACACCGGGGAGCTGTTTTTT
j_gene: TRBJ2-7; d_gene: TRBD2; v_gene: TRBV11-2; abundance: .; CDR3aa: CASSSTGTSGTYEQYF; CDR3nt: TGTGCCAGCAGCTCGACTGGGACTAGCGGTACCTACGAGCAGTACTTC
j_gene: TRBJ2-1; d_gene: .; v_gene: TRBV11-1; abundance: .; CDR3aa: CASSFSGIEYNGQFF; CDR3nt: TGTGCCAGCAGCTTTTCAGGAATAGAGTACAATGGGCAGTTCTTC
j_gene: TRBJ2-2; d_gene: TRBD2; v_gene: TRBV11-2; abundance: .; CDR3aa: CASSVSSGLAGRELFF; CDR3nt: TGTGCCAGCAGCGTGAGCTCGGGACTAGCTGGCAGGGAGCTGTTTTTT
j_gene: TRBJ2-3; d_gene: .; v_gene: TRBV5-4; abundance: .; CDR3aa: CAGSVDGHPPSTNTQYF; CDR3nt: TGTGCCGGCAGCGTAGACGGACACCCTCCATCCACAAATACGCAGTATTTT
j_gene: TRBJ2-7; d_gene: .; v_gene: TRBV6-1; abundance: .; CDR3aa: CSCSGSLGIGGEQYF; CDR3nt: TGTTCCTGTAGTGGGAGTCTGGGGATAGGAGGGGAGCAGTACTTC
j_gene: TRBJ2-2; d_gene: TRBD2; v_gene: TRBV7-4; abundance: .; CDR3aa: CAGSSPTSGNTGELFF; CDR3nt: TGTGCCGGCAGCTCCCCGACTAGCGGTAACACCGGGGAGCTGTTTTTT
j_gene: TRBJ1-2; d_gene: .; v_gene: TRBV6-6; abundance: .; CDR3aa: CSGSTDAAQTMYYGYTF; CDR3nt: TGTTCCGGCAGTACCGATGCGGCGCAGACCATGTACTATGGCTACACCTTC
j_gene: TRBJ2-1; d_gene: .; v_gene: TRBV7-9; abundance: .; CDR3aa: CASSPSATAGELFF; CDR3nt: TGTGCCAGCAGCCCGAGCGCGACGGCGGGTGAGCTGTTCTTC
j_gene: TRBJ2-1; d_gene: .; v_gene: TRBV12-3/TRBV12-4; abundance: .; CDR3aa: CAISYGLWGYNERFF; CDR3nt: TGTGCCATCAGCTACGGACTGTGGGGCTACAATGAGCGGTTCTTC
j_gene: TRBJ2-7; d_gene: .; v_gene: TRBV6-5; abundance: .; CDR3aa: CARGYKDSSSHEQYF; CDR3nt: TGTGCCAGGGGTTACAAGGACAGCAGCTCCCACGAGCAGTACTTC
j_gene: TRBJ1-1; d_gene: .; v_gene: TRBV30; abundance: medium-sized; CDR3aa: CAWSEVLTEAFF; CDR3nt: TGTGCCTGGAGTGAAGTGCTCACTGAAGCTTTCTTT
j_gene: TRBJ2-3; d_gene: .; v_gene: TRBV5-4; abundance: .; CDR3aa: CVSGVDGHPPPTDTQYF; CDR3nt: TGTGTCAGCGGCGTAGACGGACACCCCCCACCCACAGATACGCAGTATTTT
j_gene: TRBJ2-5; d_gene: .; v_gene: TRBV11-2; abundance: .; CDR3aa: CASSQGETQHF; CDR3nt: TGTGCCAGCAGTCAGGGCGAGACCCAGCACTTC
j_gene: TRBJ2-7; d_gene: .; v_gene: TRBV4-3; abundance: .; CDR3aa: CVSSHIALSNEQYF; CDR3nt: TGCGTCAGCAGCCACATTGCCCTTTCCAACGAACAGTACTTC
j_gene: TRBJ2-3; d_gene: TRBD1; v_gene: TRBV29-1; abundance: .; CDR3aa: CSVGQVQSDTQYF; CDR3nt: TGCAGCGTCGGACAGGTTCAATCAGATACGCAGTATTTT
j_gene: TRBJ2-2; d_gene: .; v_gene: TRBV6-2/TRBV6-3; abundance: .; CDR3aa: CASSYSSFRTDNTGELLF; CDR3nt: TGTGCCAGCAGTTACTCGAGTTTTCGGACAGATAACACCGGGGAGCTGTTGTTT
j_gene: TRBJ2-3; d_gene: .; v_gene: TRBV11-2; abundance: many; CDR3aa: CASSLYFRASNTQYF; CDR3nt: TGTGCCAGCAGCTTATATTTCAGGGCGAGCAATACGCAGTATTTT
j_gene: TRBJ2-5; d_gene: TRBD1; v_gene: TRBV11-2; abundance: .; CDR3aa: CAISFRGSQKTQYF; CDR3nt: TGTGCCATCAGCTTCAGGGGGAGCCAAAAGACCCAGTACTTC
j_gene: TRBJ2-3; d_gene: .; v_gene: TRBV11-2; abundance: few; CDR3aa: CASSPWAYTQYF; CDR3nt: TGTGCTAGCAGCCCCTGGGCGTATACGCAGTATTTT
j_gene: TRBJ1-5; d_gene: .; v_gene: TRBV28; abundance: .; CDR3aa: CASNSTGPIWHF; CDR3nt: TGTGCCAGCAATTCCACGGGACCCATCTGGCATTTT
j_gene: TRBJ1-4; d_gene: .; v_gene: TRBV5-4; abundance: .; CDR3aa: CVSSANRGLNEKLFF; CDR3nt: TGTGTTAGCAGCGCCAACCGGGGCCTTAATGAAAAACTGTTTTTT
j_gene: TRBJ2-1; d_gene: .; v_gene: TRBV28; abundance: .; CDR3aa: CASSSPLGTSSYNEHFF; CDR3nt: TGTGCTAGCAGTTCACCGTTGGGGACCAGCTCCTACAATGAGCATTTCTTC
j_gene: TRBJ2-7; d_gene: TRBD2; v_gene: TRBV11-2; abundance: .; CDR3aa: CASSLDWISLAGPYDQYF; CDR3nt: TGTGCCAGCAGCTTAGATTGGATCAGTCTAGCGGGTCCCTACGACCAGTACTTC
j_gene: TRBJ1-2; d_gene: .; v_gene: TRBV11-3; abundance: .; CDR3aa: CVSSPLGTNYDYTF; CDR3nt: TGTGTCAGCAGCCCCCTAGGTACCAACTATGACTACACCTTC
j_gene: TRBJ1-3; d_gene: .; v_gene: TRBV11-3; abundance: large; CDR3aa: CASSLITGSGNTIYF; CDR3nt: TGTGCCAGCAGCTTAATTACAGGTTCGGGAAACACCATATATTTT
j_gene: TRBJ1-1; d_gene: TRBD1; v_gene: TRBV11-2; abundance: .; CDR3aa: CACSARDRGRKWWSNTEAFF; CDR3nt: TGTGCCTGCAGCGCTCGGGACAGGGGGCGCAAGTGGTGGAGTAACACTGAAGCTTTCTTC
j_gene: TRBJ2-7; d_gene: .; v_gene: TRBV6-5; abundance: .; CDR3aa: CASSYKDSYPYEQYF; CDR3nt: TGTGCCAGCAGTTACAAGGACAGCTACCCCTACGAGCAGTACTTC
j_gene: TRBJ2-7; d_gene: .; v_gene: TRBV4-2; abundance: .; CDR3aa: CASSQEHLGRGGPHEQYF; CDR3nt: TGTGCCAGCAGCCAGGAACACCTAGGACGGGGAGGACCGCACGAGCAGTACTTC